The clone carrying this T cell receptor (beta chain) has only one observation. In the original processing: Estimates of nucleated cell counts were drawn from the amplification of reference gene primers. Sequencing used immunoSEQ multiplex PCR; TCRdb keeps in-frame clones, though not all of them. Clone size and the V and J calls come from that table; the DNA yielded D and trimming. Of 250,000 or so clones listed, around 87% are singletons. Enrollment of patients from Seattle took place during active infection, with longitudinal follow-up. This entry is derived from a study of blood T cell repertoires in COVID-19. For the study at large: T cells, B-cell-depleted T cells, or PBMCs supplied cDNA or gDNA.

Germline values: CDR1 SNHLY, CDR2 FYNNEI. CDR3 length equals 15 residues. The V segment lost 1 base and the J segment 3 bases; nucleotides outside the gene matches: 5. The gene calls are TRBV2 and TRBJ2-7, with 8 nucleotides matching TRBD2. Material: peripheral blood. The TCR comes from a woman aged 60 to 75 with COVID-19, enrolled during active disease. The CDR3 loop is CASSEEGTRYYEQYF. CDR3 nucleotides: TGTGCCAGCAGTGAAGAGGGGACTAGGTACTACGAGCAGTACTTC. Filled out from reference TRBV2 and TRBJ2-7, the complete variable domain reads EPEVTQTPSHQVTQMGQEVILRCVPISNHLYFYWYRQILGQKVEFLVSFYNNEISEKSEIFDDQFSVERPDGSNFTLKIRSTKLEDSAMYFCASSEEGTRYYEQYFGPGTRLTVT.